The present T cell receptor (beta chain) was sequenced within a study of radiation and T cells in renal cell carcinoma. The sample's time point: blood 2 weeks post-SBRT. Treatment reported: 15 Gy SBRT to primary tumor, nephrectomy 4 weeks later. V gave up 0 bases and J gave up 2 bases, with 7 bases separating them. The CDR3 consists of 14 residues. CDR1 and CDR2 (germline): MNHNS, SASEGT. The protocol was immunoSEQ multiplex PCR, while the TCRdb copy is restricted to in-frame clones and leaves out a portion. There are about 49,000 clones in the sample; less than 85% occur only once, and around 28% lies in the top ten.

V is TRBV6-1 and J is TRBJ1-2; D uncertain. The receptor comes from a woman aged 70 to 79 with renal cell carcinoma. The sequences come from blood, collected from a patient whose treatment included radiotherapy and nephrectomy. CDR3 nucleotides: TGTGCCAGCAGTGAAGCGCTGGGGAACTATGGCTACACCTTC. Translation: CASSEALGNYGYTF.